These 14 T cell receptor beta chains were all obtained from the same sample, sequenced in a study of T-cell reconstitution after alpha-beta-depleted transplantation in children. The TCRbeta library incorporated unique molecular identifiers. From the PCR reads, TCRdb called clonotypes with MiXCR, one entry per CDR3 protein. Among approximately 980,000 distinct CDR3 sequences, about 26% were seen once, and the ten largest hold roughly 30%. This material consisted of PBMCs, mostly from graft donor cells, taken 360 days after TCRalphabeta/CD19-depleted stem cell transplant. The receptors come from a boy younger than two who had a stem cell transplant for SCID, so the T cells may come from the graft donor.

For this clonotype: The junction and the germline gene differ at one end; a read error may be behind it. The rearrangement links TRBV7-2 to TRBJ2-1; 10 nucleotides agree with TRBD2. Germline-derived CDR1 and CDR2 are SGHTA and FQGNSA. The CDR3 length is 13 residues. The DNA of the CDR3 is TGTGCCAGCAGGTTGACCTTAGCGGGGGGCCTCCTCTTC. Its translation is CASRLTLAGGLLF.

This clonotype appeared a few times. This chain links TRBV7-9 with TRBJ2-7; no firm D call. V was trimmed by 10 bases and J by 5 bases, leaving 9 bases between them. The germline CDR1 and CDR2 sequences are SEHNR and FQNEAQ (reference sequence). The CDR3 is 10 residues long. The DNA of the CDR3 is TGTGCCATCGTCGCTAACGAGCAGTACTTC. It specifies CAIVANEQYF.

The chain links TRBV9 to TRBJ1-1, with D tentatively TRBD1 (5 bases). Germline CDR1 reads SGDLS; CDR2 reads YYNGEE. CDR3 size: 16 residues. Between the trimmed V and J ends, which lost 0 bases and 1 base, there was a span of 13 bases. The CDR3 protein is CASSVAGWGPNTEAFF. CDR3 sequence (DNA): TGTGCCAGCAGCGTAGCCGGGTGGGGACCGAACACTGAAGCTTTCTTT. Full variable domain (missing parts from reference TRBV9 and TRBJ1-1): DSGVTQTPKHLITATGQRVTLRCSPRSGDLSVYWYQQSLDQGLQFLIQYYNGEERAKGNILERFSAQQFPDLHSELNLSSLELGDSALYFCASSVAGWGPNTEAFFGQGTRLTVV.

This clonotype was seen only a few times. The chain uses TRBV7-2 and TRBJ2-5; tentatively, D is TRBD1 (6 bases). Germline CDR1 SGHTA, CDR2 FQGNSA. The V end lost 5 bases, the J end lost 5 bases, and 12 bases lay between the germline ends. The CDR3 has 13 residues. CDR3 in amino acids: CASSRRGEETQYF. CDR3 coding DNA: TGTGCCAGCAGCCGCAGGGGCGAGGAGACCCAGTACTTC.

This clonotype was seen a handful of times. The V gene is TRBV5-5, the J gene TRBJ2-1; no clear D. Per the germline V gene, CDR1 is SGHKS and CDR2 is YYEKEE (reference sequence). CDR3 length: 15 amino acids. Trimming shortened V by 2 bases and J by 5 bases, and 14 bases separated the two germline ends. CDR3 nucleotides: TGTGCCAGCAGCTTTACGGGCATAAGGAACAATGAGCAGTTCTTC. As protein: CASSFTGIRNNEQFF.

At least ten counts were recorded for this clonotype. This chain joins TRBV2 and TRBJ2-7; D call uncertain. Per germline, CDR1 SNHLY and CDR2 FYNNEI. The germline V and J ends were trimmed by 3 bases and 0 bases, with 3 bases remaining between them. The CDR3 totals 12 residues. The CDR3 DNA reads TGTGCCAGCAGTGAGACCTCCTACGAGCAGTACTTC. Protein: CASSETSYEQYF.

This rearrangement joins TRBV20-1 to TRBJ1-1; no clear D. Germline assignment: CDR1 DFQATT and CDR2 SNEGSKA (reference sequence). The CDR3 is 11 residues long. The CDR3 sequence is CRGKRGTEAFF. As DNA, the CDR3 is TGCAGGGGGAAACGGGGCACTGAAGCTTTCTTT.

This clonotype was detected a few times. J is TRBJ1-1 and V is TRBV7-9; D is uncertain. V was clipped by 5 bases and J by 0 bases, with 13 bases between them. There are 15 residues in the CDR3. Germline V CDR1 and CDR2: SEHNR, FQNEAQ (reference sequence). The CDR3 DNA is TGTGCCAGCAGCCGCGCCGCAACAGTGAACACTGAAGCTTTCTTT. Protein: CASSRAATVNTEAFF.

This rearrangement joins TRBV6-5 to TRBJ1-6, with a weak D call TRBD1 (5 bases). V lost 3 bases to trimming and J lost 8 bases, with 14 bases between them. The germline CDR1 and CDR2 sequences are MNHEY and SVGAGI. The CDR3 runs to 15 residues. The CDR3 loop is CASSYAGTYHSPLHF. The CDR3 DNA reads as TGTGCCAGCAGTTATGCGGGGACCTACCATTCACCCCTCCACTTT.

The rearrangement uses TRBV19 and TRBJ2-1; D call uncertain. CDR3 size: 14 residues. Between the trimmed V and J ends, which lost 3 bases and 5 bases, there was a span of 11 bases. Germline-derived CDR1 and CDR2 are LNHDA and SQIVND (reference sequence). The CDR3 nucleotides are TGTGCCAGTAGTATCGGTGGTGGGAACAATGAGCAGTTCTTC. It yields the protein CASSIGGGNNEQFF.

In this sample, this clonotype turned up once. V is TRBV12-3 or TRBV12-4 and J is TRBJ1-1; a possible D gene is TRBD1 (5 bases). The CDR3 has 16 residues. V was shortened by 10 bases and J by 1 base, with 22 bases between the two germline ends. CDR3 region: CATTQAEGLQNTEAFF. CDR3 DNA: TGTGCCACCACCCAAGCCGAGGGGCTTCAGAACACTGAAGCTTTCTTT.

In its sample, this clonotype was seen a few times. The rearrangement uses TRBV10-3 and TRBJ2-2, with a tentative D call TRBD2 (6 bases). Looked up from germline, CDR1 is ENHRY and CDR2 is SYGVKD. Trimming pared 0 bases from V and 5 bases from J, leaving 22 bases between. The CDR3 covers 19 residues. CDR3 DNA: TGTGCCATCAGTGAGTCGAGACTAGTCCACCTTTGGAGGACCGGGGAGCTGTTTTTT. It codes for CAISESRLVHLWRTGELFF.

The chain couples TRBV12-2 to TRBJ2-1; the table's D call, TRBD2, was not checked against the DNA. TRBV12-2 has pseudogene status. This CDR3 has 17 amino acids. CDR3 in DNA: TGTGCAAGTCGCTTAGATTGTGGACTAGCCACGACGAATGAGCAGTTCTTC. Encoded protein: CASRLDCGLATTNEQFF.

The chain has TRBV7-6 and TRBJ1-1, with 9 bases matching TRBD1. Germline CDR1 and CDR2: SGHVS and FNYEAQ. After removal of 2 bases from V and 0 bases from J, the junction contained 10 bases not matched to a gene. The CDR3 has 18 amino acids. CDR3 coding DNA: TGTGCCAGCAGCTTATTTATTCCGACAGGGGGGATGAACACTGAAGCTTTCTTT. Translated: CASSLFIPTGGMNTEAFF.